The rows below give T cell receptor beta chains drawn from one sample of a study of blood T cell repertoires in COVID-19. Measured with immunoSEQ multiplex PCR; TCRdb has only the in-frame clones, and not every one. In the table there are 200,000 to 250,000 clones, 70% to 90% of which are singletons. The sequencing input was peripheral blood. The receptors were gathered from a middle-aged man who had recovered from COVID-19. CDR3s include the opening cysteine and the closing phenylalanine or tryptophan. The D gene is left open where the match is weak. Part of the rows lack a size; the others show once, few, many or a class for expanded clones.

j_call,d_call,v_call,clone_size,cdr3_aa,cdr3_nt
TRBJ2-2,-,TRBV24-1,-,CATSDYSEARELFF,TGTGCCACCAGTGATTACTCCGAAGCCCGGGAGCTGTTTTTT
TRBJ2-2,-,TRBV5-6,-,CASSFGGGPPGELFF,TGTGCCAGCAGCTTCGGGGGAGGCCCGCCCGGGGAGCTGTTTTTT
TRBJ1-5,-,TRBV15,-,CATSRDRRGNQPQHF,TGTGCCACCAGCAGAGATCGCCGAGGCAATCAGCCCCAGCATTTT
TRBJ2-5,TRBD1,TRBV6-1,-,CASSELGTGVTQYF,TGTGCCAGCAGTGAACTAGGGACAGGGGTCACCCAGTACTTC
TRBJ2-7,-,TRBV3-1/TRBV3-2,-,CASSPLGLSYEQYF,TGTGCCAGCAGCCCCCTGGGCCTGTCCTACGAGCAGTACTTC
TRBJ2-2,TRBD2,TRBV27,once,CASSLSIRDYEPLNTGELFF,TGTGCCAGCAGTTTATCGATAAGGGACTATGAACCACTGAACACCGGGGAGCTGTTTTTT
TRBJ2-3,TRBD1,TRBV19,few,CASSYMGTGLADTQYF,TGTGCCAGTAGTTACATGGGGACAGGGTTGGCGGATACGCAGTATTTT
TRBJ1-2,-,TRBV28,-,CASSLRGRGKDWGYTF,TGTGCCAGCAGTTTGAGGGGCCGGGGGAAAGATTGGGGCTACACCTTC
TRBJ2-3,TRBD1,TRBV7-2,-,CASSGTGRPSDTQYF,TGTGCCAGCAGTGGGACAGGGCGCCCCTCGGATACGCAGTATTTT
TRBJ2-5,-,TRBV24-1,-,CATSLDQERRQETQYF,TGTGCCACCAGCTTAGATCAGGAGCGGAGACAAGAGACCCAGTACTTC
TRBJ2-7,-,TRBV24-1,few,CARVSGVYEQYF,TGTGCCCGAGTCTCAGGGGTATACGAGCAGTACTTC
TRBJ2-2,-,TRBV27,-,CASSLRSPQVTNTGELFF,TGTGCCAGCAGTTTAAGGTCGCCGCAAGTGACAAACACCGGGGAGCTGTTTTTT
TRBJ2-1,TRBD2,TRBV7-6,-,CASSFGGREGEQFF,TGTGCCAGCAGCTTCGGCGGGAGGGAGGGTGAGCAGTTCTTC
TRBJ2-2,TRBD2,TRBV3-1/TRBV3-2,-,CASSQDAVSGRGPNTGELFF,TGTGCCAGCAGCCAAGATGCAGTTAGCGGGAGGGGGCCGAACACCGGGGAGCTGTTTTTT
TRBJ1-5,TRBD1,TRBV5-1,-,CASSSGTGGEQPQHF,TGCGCCAGCAGCTCCGGGACAGGGGGCGAACAGCCCCAGCATTTT
TRBJ2-7,-,TRBV2,once,CASSVRGSYEQYF,TGTGCCAGCAGTGTCCGGGGGAGTTACGAGCAGTACTTC
TRBJ2-7,TRBD1,TRBV19,-,CASSIDRPGQGSAEQYF,TGTGCCAGTAGTATAGATCGTCCGGGACAGGGGAGTGCCGAGCAGTACTTC
TRBJ2-1,-,TRBV11-2,once,CASSLAGGTNEQFF,TGTGCCAGCAGCTTAGCCGGCGGTACCAATGAGCAGTTCTTC
TRBJ2-1,-,TRBV30,-,CAWSVGWLAIKRDSYNEQFF,TGTGCCTGGAGTGTAGGTTGGCTAGCGATCAAGAGGGACTCCTACAATGAGCAGTTCTTC
TRBJ1-4,-,TRBV14,-,CASSQTDRRNEKLFF,TGTGCCAGCAGCCAGACAGACAGACGTAATGAAAAACTGTTTTTT
TRBJ1-5,-,TRBV21-1,-,CASPLQPQHF,TGTGCCAGCCCTTTACAGCCCCAGCATTTT
TRBJ2-7,TRBD2,TRBV18,once,CASSPPGLAAYEQYF,TGTGCCAGCTCACCACCGGGACTAGCGGCCTACGAGCAGTACTTC
TRBJ1-1,-,TRBV6-1,-,CASSERGTEAFF,TGTGCCAGCAGTGAACGGGGGACTGAAGCTTTCTTT
TRBJ1-3,-,TRBV5-1,-,CASSYQGGGNTIYF,TGCGCCAGCAGCTACCAGGGAGGAGGAAACACCATATATTTT
TRBJ2-5,-,TRBV6-5,-,CASSYRPGARRETQYF,TGTGCCAGCAGTTACCGCCCAGGGGCGCGCCGAGAGACCCAGTACTTC
TRBJ2-3,TRBD2,TRBV15,few,CATSRDLASGLTDTQYF,TGTGCCACCAGCAGAGATCTCGCTAGCGGGCTCACAGATACGCAGTATTTT
TRBJ2-1,-,TRBV24-1,-,CATSKTNYNEQFF,TGTGCCACCAGTAAGACAAACTACAATGAGCAGTTCTTC
TRBJ2-5,-,TRBV19,-,CASSMAFLGREAQETQYF,TGTGCCAGTAGTATGGCTTTCCTGGGCAGGGAGGCCCAAGAGACCCAGTACTTC
TRBJ2-5,TRBD2,TRBV7-2,-,CASSRGTRKETQYF,TGTGCCAGCAGCCGCGGGACTAGAAAAGAGACCCAGTACTTC
TRBJ1-5,-,TRBV27,-,CASRQTANQPQHF,TGTGCCAGCCGACAGACCGCTAATCAGCCCCAGCATTTT
TRBJ2-3,TRBD2,TRBV5-1,-,CASSLGLAGGVTDTQYF,TGCGCCAGCAGCTTGGGACTAGCGGGAGGCGTCACAGATACGCAGTATTTT
TRBJ1-1,-,TRBV11-2,few,CASSLAAGANTEAFF,TGTGCCAGCAGCTTAGCAGCAGGGGCGAACACTGAAGCTTTCTTT
TRBJ1-4,-,TRBV30,-,CAWRPYTATNEKLFF,TGTGCCTGGAGACCGTACACCGCAACTAATGAAAAACTGTTTTTT
TRBJ2-7,-,TRBV28,-,CASSLSRYEQYF,TGTGCCAGCAGTTTGTCCAGGTACGAGCAGTACTTC
TRBJ2-3,TRBD2,TRBV27,-,CASSGSGTSKTDTQYF,TGTGCCAGCAGCGGATCCGGGACTAGTAAGACAGATACGCAGTATTTT
TRBJ1-2,TRBD1,TRBV19,-,CASSIQGAQGYTF,TGTGCCAGTAGTATACAGGGGGCGCAAGGCTACACCTTC
TRBJ1-2,TRBD1,TRBV19,few,CASDRGGVGYTF,TGTGCGAGCGACAGGGGTGGCGTTGGCTACACCTTC
TRBJ2-3,-,TRBV2,-,CASRQFLSTDTQYF,TGTGCCAGCAGGCAGTTTCTTAGCACAGATACGCAGTATTTT
TRBJ1-2,-,TRBV27,-,CASNPKGLSHYGYTF,TGTGCCAGCAACCCTAAGGGGCTAAGCCACTATGGCTACACCTTC
TRBJ2-3,TRBD2,TRBV5-1,-,CASTTPGLAGGDTQYF,TGCGCCAGCACCACGCCGGGGCTAGCGGGGGGGGATACGCAGTATTTT
TRBJ1-1,TRBD1,TRBV9,-,CASSHDLDRGNTEAFF,TGTGCCAGCAGCCACGATTTAGACAGGGGGAACACTGAAGCTTTCTTT
TRBJ2-7,TRBD1,TRBV5-6,-,CASSKRDSLKTYEQYF,TGTGCCAGCAGCAAACGGGACAGCCTGAAAACCTACGAGCAGTACTTC
TRBJ2-1,TRBD2,TRBV30,-,CAWSTLSGRTNEQFF,TGTGCCTGGAGTACTCTTAGCGGGAGGACCAATGAGCAGTTCTTC
TRBJ1-1,-,TRBV29-1,-,CSVAPEVSQNTEAFF,TGCAGCGTTGCCCCGGAGGTATCACAGAACACTGAAGCTTTCTTT